This paragraph reports one T cell receptor beta chain. The antigen is undetermined. Germline CDR1 MNHEY, CDR2 SVGAGI. V was clipped by 0 bases and J by 3 bases, with 12 bases between them. The CDR3 totals 15 residues. This entry is derived from a study of OX40 agonist ivuxolimab in advanced cancers. General study results and limits: Averaging showed that CD8+ T cells had more expanded clones than CD4+ did.

Repertoires were generated with immunoSEQ multiplex PCR, while TCRdb's copy carries only in-frame clones and drops some. The sample lists 42,000 or so clones, approximately 80% occurring once. Here the sequenced sample was CD4+ or CD8+ T cells sorted from blood, taken in a trial of the OX40 agonist ivuxolimab. The source of this sequence is an adult with an advanced solid tumor such as melanoma, head and neck, liver or kidney cancer. The chain is built from TRBV6-5 and TRBJ2-7, with a tentative D call TRBD2 (6 bases). DNA for the CDR3: TGTGCCAGCAGTTACTCTGGCGGAGGGAACTACGAGCAGTACTTC. It encodes CASSYSGGGNYEQYF.